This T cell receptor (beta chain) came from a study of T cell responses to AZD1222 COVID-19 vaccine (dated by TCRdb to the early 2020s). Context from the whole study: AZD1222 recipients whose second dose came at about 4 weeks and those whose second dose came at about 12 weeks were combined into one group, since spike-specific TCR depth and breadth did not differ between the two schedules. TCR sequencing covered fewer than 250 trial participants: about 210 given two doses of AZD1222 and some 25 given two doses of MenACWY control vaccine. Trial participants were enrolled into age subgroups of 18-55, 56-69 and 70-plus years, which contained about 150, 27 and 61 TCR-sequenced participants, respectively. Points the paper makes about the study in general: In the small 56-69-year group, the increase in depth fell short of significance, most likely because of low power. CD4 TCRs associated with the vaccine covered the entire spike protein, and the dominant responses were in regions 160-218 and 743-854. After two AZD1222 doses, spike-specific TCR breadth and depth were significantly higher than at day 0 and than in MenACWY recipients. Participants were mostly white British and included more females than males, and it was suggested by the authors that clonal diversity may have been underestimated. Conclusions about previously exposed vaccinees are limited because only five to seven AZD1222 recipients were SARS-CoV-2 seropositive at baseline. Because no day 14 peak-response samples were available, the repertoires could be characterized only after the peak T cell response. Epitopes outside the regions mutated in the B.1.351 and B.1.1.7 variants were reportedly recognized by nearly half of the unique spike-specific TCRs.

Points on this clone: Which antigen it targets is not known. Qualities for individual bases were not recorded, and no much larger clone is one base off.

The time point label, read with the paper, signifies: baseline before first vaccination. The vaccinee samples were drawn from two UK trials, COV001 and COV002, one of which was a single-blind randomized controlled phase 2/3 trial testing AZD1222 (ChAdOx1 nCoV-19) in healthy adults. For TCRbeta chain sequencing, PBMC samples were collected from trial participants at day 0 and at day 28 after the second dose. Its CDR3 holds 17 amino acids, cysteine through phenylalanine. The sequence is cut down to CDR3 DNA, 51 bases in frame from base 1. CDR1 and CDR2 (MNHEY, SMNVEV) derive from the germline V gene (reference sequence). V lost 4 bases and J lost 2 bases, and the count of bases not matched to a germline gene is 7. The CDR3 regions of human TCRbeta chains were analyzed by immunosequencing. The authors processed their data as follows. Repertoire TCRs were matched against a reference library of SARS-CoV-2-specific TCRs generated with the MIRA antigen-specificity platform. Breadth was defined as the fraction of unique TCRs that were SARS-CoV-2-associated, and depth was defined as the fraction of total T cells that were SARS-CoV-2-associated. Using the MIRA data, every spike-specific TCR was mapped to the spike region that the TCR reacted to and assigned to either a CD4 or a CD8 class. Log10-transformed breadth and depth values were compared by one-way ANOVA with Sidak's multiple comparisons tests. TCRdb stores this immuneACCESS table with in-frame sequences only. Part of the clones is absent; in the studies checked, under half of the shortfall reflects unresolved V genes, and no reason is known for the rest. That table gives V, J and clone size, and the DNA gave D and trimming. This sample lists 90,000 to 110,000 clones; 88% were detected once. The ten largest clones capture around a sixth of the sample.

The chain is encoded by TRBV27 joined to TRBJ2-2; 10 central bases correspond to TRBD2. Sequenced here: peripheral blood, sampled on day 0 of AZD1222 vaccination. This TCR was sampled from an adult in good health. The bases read TGTGCCAGCAGTTCCCCCTCTAGCGGGGGCAACACCGGGGAGCTGTTTTTT. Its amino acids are CASSSPSSGGNTGELFF.